The 2 T cell receptor beta chains below all came from one sample that was sequenced in a study of T cell responses to AZD1222 COVID-19 vaccine. The repertoire was sequenced with immunoSEQ multiplex PCR; TCRdb's copy has only in-frame clones and lacks some. Here the sample spans 75,000 to 95,000 clones, around nine tenths being singletons. The material sequenced was peripheral blood, taken on day 0 of AZD1222 vaccination. The receptors come from an adult in good health.

The genes are TRBV14 and TRBJ1-2; D is unresolved. The CDR3 consists of 13 residues. The germline V gene encodes CDR1 SGHDN and CDR2 FVKESK. Trimming stripped 1 base from V and 8 bases from J, with 11 bases between. The CDR3 DNA sequence: TGTGCCAGCAGCCAAGGTGGGGTTGCCGGCTACACCTTC. This encodes CASSQGGVAGYTF.

The J gene is TRBJ2-1, the V gene TRBV2; perhaps TRBD2 as D (5 bases). This CDR3 spans 15 amino acids. Trimming shortened V by 2 bases and J by 0 bases, and 8 bases separated the two germline ends. Per germline, CDR1 SNHLY and CDR2 FYNNEI. CDR3 in amino acids: CASSEMGASYNEQFF. For the CDR3, the DNA is TGTGCCAGCAGTGAAATGGGAGCCTCCTACAATGAGCAGTTCTTC.